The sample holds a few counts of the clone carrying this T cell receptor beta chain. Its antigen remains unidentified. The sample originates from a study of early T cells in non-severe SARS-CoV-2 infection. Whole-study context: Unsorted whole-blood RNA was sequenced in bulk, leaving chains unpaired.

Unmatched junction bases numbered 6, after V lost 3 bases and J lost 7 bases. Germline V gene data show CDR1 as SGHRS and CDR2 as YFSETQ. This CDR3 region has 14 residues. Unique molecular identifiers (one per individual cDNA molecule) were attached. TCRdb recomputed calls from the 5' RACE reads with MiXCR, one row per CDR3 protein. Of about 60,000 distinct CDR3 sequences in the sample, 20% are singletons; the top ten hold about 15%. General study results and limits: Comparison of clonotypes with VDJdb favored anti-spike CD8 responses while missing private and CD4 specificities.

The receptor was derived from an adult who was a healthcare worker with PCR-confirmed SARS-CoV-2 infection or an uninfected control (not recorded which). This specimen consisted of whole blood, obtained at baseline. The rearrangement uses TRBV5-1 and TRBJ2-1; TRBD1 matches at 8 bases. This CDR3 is CASSYYNRGNEQFF. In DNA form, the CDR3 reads TGCGCCAGCAGCTATTATAACAGGGGGAATGAGCAGTTCTTC.